This T cell receptor beta chain appears in the sequencing data of a study of molecular identifiers for immune sequencing clone quantification. Study information: The replicate experiment used RNA from roughly 18,000 or 92,000 naive CD8 cells. This RNA was split into five aliquots, and four of them were sequenced.

J was trimmed by 2 bases and V by 0 bases; bases with no gene match: 3. The CDR3 sequence is 16 residues long. Germline V lookup: CDR1 DFQATT, CDR2 SNEGSKA (reference sequence). In this sample, this clonotype turned up many times. Antigen unknown. General study findings and limits: In naive cells, under 1% of molecules belonged to clones above 20 RNA copies, against over 98% in effector cells.

TCRdb reprocessed the PCR reads via MiXCR and lists one record per CDR3 protein. The sample comprises roughly 320,000 distinct CDR3 sequences, roughly 23% of which are singletons, and around 0.74% rests with the top ten. It was from 20,000 to 1,000,000 sorted cells, with 10%, 30% or 50% RNA, that naive CD8 libraries came. Using a CD8+CD4-CCR7+CD45RA+ phenotype, naive CD8 T cells were sorted. V gene TRBV20-1 combines with J gene TRBJ2-3; 12 bases are a match to TRBD2. The sequencing input was naive CD8+ T cells from blood, with Jurkat cell RNA spiked in. Subset specified: FACS-sorted CD8+CD4-CCR7+CD45RA+ naive T cells. The TCR sequence derives from a human donor in good health. Some libraries in this study had Jurkat cell RNA spiked in. The CDR3 loop reads CSAREGLAGNTDTQYF. DNA of the CDR3: TGCAGTGCTAGAGAGGGACTAGCGGGTAACACAGATACGCAGTATTTT.